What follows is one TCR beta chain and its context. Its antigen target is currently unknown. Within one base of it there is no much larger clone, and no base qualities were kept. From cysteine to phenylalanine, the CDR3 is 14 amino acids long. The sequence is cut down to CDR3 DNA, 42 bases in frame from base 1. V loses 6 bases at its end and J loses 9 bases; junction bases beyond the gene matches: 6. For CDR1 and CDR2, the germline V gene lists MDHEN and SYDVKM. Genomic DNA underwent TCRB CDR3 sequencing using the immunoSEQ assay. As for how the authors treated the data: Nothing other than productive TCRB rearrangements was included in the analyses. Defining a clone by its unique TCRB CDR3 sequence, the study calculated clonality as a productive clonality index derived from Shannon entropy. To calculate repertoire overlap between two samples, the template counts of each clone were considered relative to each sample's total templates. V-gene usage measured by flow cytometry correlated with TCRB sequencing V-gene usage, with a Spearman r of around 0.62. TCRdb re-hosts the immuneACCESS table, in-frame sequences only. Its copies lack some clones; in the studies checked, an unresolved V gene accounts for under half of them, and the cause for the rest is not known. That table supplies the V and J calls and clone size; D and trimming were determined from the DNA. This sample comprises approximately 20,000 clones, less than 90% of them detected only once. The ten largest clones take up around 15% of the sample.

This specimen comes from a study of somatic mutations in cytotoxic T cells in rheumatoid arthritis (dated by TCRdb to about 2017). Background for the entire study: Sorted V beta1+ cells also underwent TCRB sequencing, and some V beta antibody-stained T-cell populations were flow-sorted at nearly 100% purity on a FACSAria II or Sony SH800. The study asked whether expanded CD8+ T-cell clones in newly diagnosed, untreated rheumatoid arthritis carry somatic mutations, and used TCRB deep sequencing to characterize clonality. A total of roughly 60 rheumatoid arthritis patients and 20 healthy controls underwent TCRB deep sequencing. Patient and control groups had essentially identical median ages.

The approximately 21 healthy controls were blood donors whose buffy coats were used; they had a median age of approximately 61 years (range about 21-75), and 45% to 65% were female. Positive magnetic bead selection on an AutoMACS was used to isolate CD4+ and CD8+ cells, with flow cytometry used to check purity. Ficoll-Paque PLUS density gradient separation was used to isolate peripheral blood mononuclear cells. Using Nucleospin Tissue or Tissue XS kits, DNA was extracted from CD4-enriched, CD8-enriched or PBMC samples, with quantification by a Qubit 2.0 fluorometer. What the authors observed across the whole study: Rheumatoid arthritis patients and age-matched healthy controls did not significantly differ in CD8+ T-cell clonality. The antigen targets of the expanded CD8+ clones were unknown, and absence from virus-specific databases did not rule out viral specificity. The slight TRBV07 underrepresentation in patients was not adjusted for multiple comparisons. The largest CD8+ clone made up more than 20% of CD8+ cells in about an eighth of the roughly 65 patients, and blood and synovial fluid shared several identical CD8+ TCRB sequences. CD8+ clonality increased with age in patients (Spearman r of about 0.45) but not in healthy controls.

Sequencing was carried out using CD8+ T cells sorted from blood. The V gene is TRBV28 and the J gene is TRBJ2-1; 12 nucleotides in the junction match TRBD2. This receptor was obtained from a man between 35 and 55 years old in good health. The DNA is TGTGCCAGCAGCTACGGACTAGCGGGATTTGAGCAGTTCTTC. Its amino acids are CASSYGLAGFEQFF.